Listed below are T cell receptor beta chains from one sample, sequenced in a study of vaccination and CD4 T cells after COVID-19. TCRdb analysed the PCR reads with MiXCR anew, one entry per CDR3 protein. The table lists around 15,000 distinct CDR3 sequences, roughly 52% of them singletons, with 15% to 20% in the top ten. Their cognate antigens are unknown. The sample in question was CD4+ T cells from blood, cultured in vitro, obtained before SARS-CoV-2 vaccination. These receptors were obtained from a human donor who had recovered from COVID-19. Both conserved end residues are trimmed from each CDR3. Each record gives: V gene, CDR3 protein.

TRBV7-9 ASSLGVSYEQF
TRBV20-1 SASPSSWGTIY
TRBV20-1 SAKDRANSYEQY
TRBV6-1 ASSEAGTAPYGYT
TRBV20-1 SARLSGRAQPEQY
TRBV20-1 SASTHTDTQY
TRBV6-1 ASKQGIAGNTIY
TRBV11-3 ASSPGNQPQH
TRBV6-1 ASQPASVGEDTEAF
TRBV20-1 SARPGLVAGTDTQY
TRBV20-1 SAQIRGGTSDYNEQF
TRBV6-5 ASSYSGETQY
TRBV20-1 SAFTGTKGNEQF
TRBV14 ASSQQAAGNTIY
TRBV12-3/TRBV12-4 ASSDSFRDRAGYT
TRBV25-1 ASSEGGEQF